Below are 22 T cell receptor beta chains sequenced from a single sample in a study of early T cells in non-severe SARS-CoV-2 infection. MiXCR, applied by TCRdb to the 5' RACE reads, yields one record per CDR3 protein. The table records approximately 70,000 distinct CDR3 sequences, 13% of them present only once. Sequencing used whole blood. These receptors originate from an adult who was a healthcare worker with PCR-confirmed SARS-CoV-2 infection or an uninfected control (not recorded which).

This clonotype was found many times. The DNA of the CDR3 is TGTGCCAGCAGCCTGAGGACAGGGGGCTCCTATGGCTACACCTTC. It codes for CASSLRTGGSYGYTF. This chain joins TRBV7-9 and TRBJ1-2; 11 nucleotides match TRBD1. Looked up from germline, CDR1 is SEHNR and CDR2 is FQNEAQ (reference sequence). This CDR3 contains 15 residues. J lost 4 bases, V lost 5 bases, and 6 bases had no gene match.

The chain couples TRBV6-1 to TRBJ2-3, with D hard to call. CDR1 is MNHNS, CDR2 SASEGT, per germline. V lost 1 base, J lost 2 bases, and 13 bases lay in between. The CDR3 is 16 residues long. CDR3 loop: CASSEGRHFLTDTQYF. For the CDR3, the DNA is TGTGCCAGCAGTGAAGGAAGACACTTTCTCACAGATACGCAGTATTTT.

With respect to this clonotype: Possible read error: a much larger clone is one base away. Here the CDR3 reads CAGSQALRTGELFF. The CDR3 bases are TGCGCCGGCAGCCAGGCACTACGCACCGGGGAGCTGTTTTTT. The rearrangement links TRBV4-3 to TRBJ2-2; no clear D. The CDR3 is 14 amino acids. In germline, CDR1 is LGHNA, CDR2 YSLEER.

This clonotype was counted a few times. The chain carries TRBV5-1 and TRBJ2-2; TRBD1 is a possible D gene (6 bases). CDR3 length equals 17 residues. Between the trimmed V and J ends, which lost 3 bases and 0 bases, there was a span of 15 bases. The germline gives CDR1 SGHRS, CDR2 YFSETQ. CDR3 coding DNA: TGCGCCAGCAGCTACAACCCGGGACACACGAACACCGGGGAGCTGTTTTTT. Translated, it gives CASSYNPGHTNTGELFF.

J is TRBJ2-1 and V is TRBV20-1, with 13 nucleotides matching TRBD2. Germline V gene data show CDR1 as DFQATT and CDR2 as SNEGSKA (reference sequence). V trimming: 5 bases; J trimming: 8 bases; junction bases outside the gene matches: 9. The CDR3 loop spans 15 amino acids. CDR3 nucleotides: TGCAGTGCTTGCCGACTAGCGGGGGGTGGTGATGAGCAGTTCTTC. Protein product: CSACRLAGGGDEQFF.

This clonotype was seen many times. The chain joins TRBV2 to TRBJ2-7; D is possibly TRBD1 or TRBD2 (5 bases each). CDR1 and CDR2 from the germline V gene are SNHLY and FYNNEI. This CDR3 spans 13 amino acids. V gave up 6 bases and J gave up 0 bases, with 9 bases separating them. This chain's CDR3 is CASSGAISYEQYF. In DNA, the CDR3 is TGTGCCAGCAGCGGGGCGATCTCCTACGAGCAGTACTTC. The complete variable domain, with remaining parts taken from reference TRBV2 and TRBJ2-7, reads EPEVTQTPSHQVTQMGQEVILRCVPISNHLYFYWYRQILGQKVEFLVSFYNNEISEKSEIFDDQFSVERPDGSNFTLKIRSTKLEDSAMYFCASSGAISYEQYFGPGTRLTVT.

This chain uses TRBV5-1 with TRBJ2-5; D not resolved. The germline V gene has CDR1 SGHRS and CDR2 YFSETQ. The CDR3 has 12 amino acids. V was shortened by 4 bases and J by 5 bases, with 9 bases between the two germline ends. The DNA for the CDR3 is TGCGCCAGCAGCCCCGAGAGGGAGACCCAGTACTTC. Translating gives CASSPERETQYF. The variable domain in full, with the rest retrieved from reference TRBV5-1 and TRBJ2-5, is KAGVTQTPRYLIKTRGQQVTLSCSPISGHRSVSWYQQTPGQGLQFLFEYFSETQRNKGNFPGRFSGRQFSNSRSEMNVSTLELGDSALYLCASSPERETQYFGPGTRLLVL.

The chain combines TRBV4-3 with TRBJ1-4, with 7 nucleotides matching TRBD1. CDR1 and CDR2 (germline): LGHNA, YSLEER. Trimming at V came to 0 bases and at J to 7 bases, leaving 8 bases not matched to a gene. The CDR3 is made up of 16 amino acids. The CDR3 DNA is TGCGCCAGCAGCCAAGATTTAAGGGGGCGAGGTGAAAAACTGTTTTTT. Amino acids: CASSQDLRGRGEKLFF.

This clonotype has a handful of counts. The chain recombines TRBV29-1 with TRBJ2-1; a weak D match, TRBD2 (6 bases). Trimming took 3 bases from V and 9 from J, leaving 9 bases between them. This CDR3 region has 11 residues. CDR1 is SQVTM and CDR2 is ANQGSEA in the germline V gene. The CDR3 nucleotides read TGCAGCGTTGAGGACTATACTGAGCAGTTCTTC. It codes for CSVEDYTEQFF.

This clonotype has a count of ten or more. The rearrangement links TRBV29-1 to TRBJ2-7; unclear D gene. This CDR3 has 15 residues. Trimming cost V 6 bases and J 1 base, with 19 bases left between them. In germline, CDR1 is SQVTM, CDR2 ANQGSEA. This CDR3 is CSVGPAERKSYEQYF. The CDR3 DNA reads TGCAGCGTAGGCCCGGCAGAACGTAAGTCCTACGAGCAGTACTTC.

The gene calls are TRBV12-3 or TRBV12-4 and TRBJ2-7; 10 bases agree with TRBD1. This CDR3 region has 15 residues. V was pared by 2 bases and J by 7 bases, with 8 bases of the junction left unmatched. As DNA, the CDR3 is TGTGCCAGCAGTTTATTTCGACAGGGGGCTTATGAGCAGTACTTC. The encoded protein is CASSLFRQGAYEQYF.

The table lists this clonotype with a few counts. V and J are TRBV7-9 and TRBJ2-3; D call uncertain. This CDR3 has 12 amino acids. Trimming pared 8 bases from V and 1 base from J, leaving 7 bases between. CDR1 is SEHNR and CDR2 is FQNEAQ in the germline V gene (reference sequence). The DNA for the CDR3 is TGTGCCAGCGTAGCAGGCACAGATACGCAGTATTTT. It specifies CASVAGTDTQYF.

This clonotype was detected ten times or more. V gene TRBV3-1 combines with J gene TRBJ2-3, with 9 bases lining up with TRBD1. Trimming took 3 bases from V and 5 from J; bases not matched to a gene: 6. Germline V gene lookup returns CDR1 LGHDT and CDR2 YNNKEL (reference sequence). This CDR3 region has 15 residues. The CDR3 reads CASSHHRGRGDTQYF. CDR3 in DNA: TGTGCCAGCAGCCACCACAGGGGGCGTGGAGATACGCAGTATTTT.

The V call is TRBV7-6, the J call TRBJ2-3; D may be TRBD2 (5 bases). The CDR3 totals 15 residues. From germline, CDR1 is SGHVS and CDR2 FNYEAQ. Trimming removed 5 bases at V and 0 bases at J, with 12 bases between. The CDR3 DNA is TGTGCCAGCAGCAACCAGCGGATAAGCACAGATACGCAGTATTTT. The encoded protein is CASSNQRISTDTQYF.

This clonotype has ten or more counts. The chain carries TRBV9 and TRBJ2-3; D possibly uses TRBD1 or TRBD2 (5 bases each). V was clipped by 0 bases and J by 6 bases, with 14 bases between them. Looked up from germline, CDR1 is SGDLS and CDR2 is YYNGEE. CDR3 size: 15 residues. The CDR3 here is CASSVDEGLPDTQYF. The CDR3 DNA reads TGTGCCAGCAGCGTAGACGAGGGGCTTCCCGATACGCAGTATTTT.

This clonotype has a count of ten or more. V gene TRBV7-2 combines with J gene TRBJ2-3; maybe TRBD2 (7 bases). The CDR3 contains 15 residues. The germline V and J ends were trimmed by 1 base and 1 base, with 9 bases remaining between them. Germline V CDR1 and CDR2: SGHTA, FQGNSA. CDR3 nucleotide sequence: TGTGCCAGCAGCTTAGGCGGGGGCGGCACAGATACGCAGTATTTT. Residues: CASSLGGGGTDTQYF.

The CDR3 reads CASSLWLAGGNEQFF. In DNA, the CDR3 is TGTGCCAGCAGTTTATGGTTAGCGGGGGGAAATGAGCAGTTCTTC. The V and J genes are TRBV28 and TRBJ2-1; 10 positions agree with TRBD2. Losses at the gene ends were 0 bases for V and 7 bases for J; bases not matched to a gene: 3. There are 15 residues in the CDR3. Per the germline V gene, CDR1 is MDHEN and CDR2 is SYDVKM.

This rearrangement joins TRBV11-2 to TRBJ2-3, with D perhaps TRBD2 (6 bases). The CDR3 is 14 amino acids. Trimming left V 9 bases short and J 1 base short, with 14 bases between. Per the germline V gene, CDR1 is SGHAT and CDR2 is FQNNGV. The CDR3 loop is CASLAGSGTDTQYF. The CDR3 DNA is TGTGCCAGTCTCGCCGGGAGTGGCACAGATACGCAGTATTTT.

This sequence joins TRBV10-3 and TRBJ2-5, with 9 bases fitting TRBD1. The CDR3 has 15 amino acids. Germline V gene lookup returns CDR1 ENHRY and CDR2 SYGVKD. V gave up 8 bases and J gave up 5 bases; unmatched junction bases: 12. Written as DNA, the CDR3 is TGTGCCATCTCTAACGGACAGGGGACGGTGGAGACCCAGTACTTC. It translates to CAISNGQGTVETQYF.

The sample holds many counts of this clonotype. This rearrangement joins TRBV7-2 to TRBJ2-7, with 10 bases lining up with TRBD1. Unmatched junction bases numbered 4, after V lost 5 bases and J lost 6 bases. The CDR3 consists of 13 residues. From germline, CDR1 is SGHTA and CDR2 FQGNSA. Here the CDR3 DNA reads TGTGCCAGCAGCCCTGACAGGGGGCGCGAGCAGTACTTC. It specifies CASSPDRGREQYF.

This clonotype was picked up many times. The genes are TRBV7-9 and TRBJ1-3, with 7 nucleotides matching TRBD1. V lost 0 bases, J lost 7 bases, and 9 bases stayed unmatched. CDR1 and CDR2 (germline): SEHNR, FQNEAQ (reference sequence). The CDR3 spans 16 residues. The CDR3 sequence: CASSLARTGLGNTIYF. In nucleotides, the CDR3 is TGTGCCAGCAGCTTAGCCCGGACAGGACTCGGCAACACCATATATTTT. Looking up the rest from reference TRBV7-9 and TRBJ1-3 gives the full variable domain: DTGVSQNPRHKITKRGQNVTFRCDPISEHNRLYWYRQTLGQGPEFLTYFQNEAQLEKSRLLSDRFSAERPKGSFSTLEIQRTEQGDSAMYLCASSLARTGLGNTIYFGEGSWLTVV.

V and J are TRBV21-1 and TRBJ2-5. TRBV21-1 is given as a pseudogene. The CDR3 has 12 residues. In DNA form, the CDR3 reads TGTGCCAGCAGCAAAGCGGGAGAGACCCAGTACTTC. Translation gives CASSKAGETQYF.